This T cell receptor beta chain was found in a study of cytomegalovirus exposure and HLA in healthy donors. This CDR3 comprises 14 residues. The V and J ends lost 8 bases and 2 bases respectively, with 15 bases between them. Germline CDR1 is KGHSH and CDR2 is LQKENI. Use of 60 Vbeta and 13 Jbeta primers characterized the PCR. Assay: immunoSEQ multiplex PCR; the TCRdb copy retains only in-frame clones and omits some. The repertoire holds about 88,000 clones, with just under 70% as singletons. The sample was PBMCs. The V and J genes are TRBV18 and TRBJ1-1, with D maybe TRBD1 (6 bases). This clonotype was obtained from a man aged 50-60 years in good health and CMV-seronegative. The CDR3: CASAPDRTNTEAFF. DNA of the CDR3: TGTGCCAGCGCCCCGGACAGAACAAACACTGAAGCTTTCTTT.